This T cell receptor beta chain was profiled in a study of shared T cell receptors in the human thymus. Sequencing was performed with immunoSEQ multiplex PCR; in TCRdb, only in-frame clones are kept and a portion is missing. The sample lists about 660,000 clones; roughly 90% were seen once. The same sample was also used in a study of human thymus T cells.

The sequence was collected from a boy less than two years old with a congenital heart defect. Sequenced: thymocytes.

CDR3 in DNA: TGTGCCAGCAGCCCCAACGAGGTGGGGGTAGCGGTACAAGAGACCCAGTACTTC. Amino acid sequence: CASSPNEVGVAVQETQYF. The chain uses TRBV4-2 and TRBJ2-5, with a weak D call TRBD2 (6 bases). The CDR3 loop spans 18 amino acids. CDR1 and CDR2 (germline): LGHNA, YNFKEQ. V lost 4 bases to trimming and J lost 2 bases, with 23 bases between them.